The clone carrying this T cell receptor beta chain has a handful of counts. CDR1 is MNHNS and CDR2 is SASEGT in the germline V gene. With 6 bases removed from V and 3 bases from J, the gap between germline ends came to 12 bases. This CDR3 has 13 residues. After template switching added a universal primer site, the resulting cDNA carried unique molecular identifiers. TCRdb used MiXCR to reprocess the 5' RACE reads, holding one entry per CDR3 protein. This table has fewer than 800,000 distinct CDR3 sequences, 7.1% appearing once. The data were obtained in a study of identical twins. This sample also belongs to another study, concerning yellow fever vaccine responses in identical twins. That work adds: Twin vaccine T cell responses reportedly seemed partly convergent, partly personalized.

Sample: PBMCs. The clonotype originates from a woman between 18 and 29 years old in good health. The chain employs TRBV6-1 and TRBJ2-7; possibly TRBD1 for D (6 bases). In nucleotides, the CDR3 is TGTGCCAGCAGCCACCACAGGGACTACGAGCAGTACTTC. It is translated as CASSHHRDYEQYF.